The 18 T cell receptor beta chains listed next were all sequenced from one sample in a study of blood T cell repertoires in COVID-19. Profiling relied on immunoSEQ multiplex PCR, and the TCRdb table lists in-frame clones only, not all of them. The sample includes fewer than 250,000 clones, roughly 82% seen only once; the top ten take approximately 8%. The source material was peripheral blood. These receptors all come from a woman aged 55 to 70 with COVID-19, enrolled during active disease.

This chain uses TRBV30 with TRBJ2-2, with 9 bases that match TRBD2. V trimming: 1 base; J trimming: 0 bases; junction bases outside the gene matches: 3. Germline CDR1 reads GTSNPN; CDR2 reads SVGIG (reference sequence). The CDR3 length is 16 residues. The CDR3 loop reads CAWSGTSAANTGELFF. In nucleotides, the CDR3 is TGTGCCTGGAGTGGGACTAGCGCAGCGAACACCGGGGAGCTGTTTTTT.

This clone showed up just a few times. The rearrangement links TRBV9 to TRBJ1-2; the D gene is possibly TRBD1 (5 bases). Germline V gene sequence: CDR1 SGDLS, CDR2 YYNGEE. V dropped 3 bases and J dropped 4 bases, with 22 bases sitting between them. This CDR3 has 17 amino acids. The CDR3 reads CASSAGELRQSPYGYTF. For the CDR3, the DNA is TGTGCCAGCAGCGCTGGAGAACTCAGACAGTCCCCCTATGGCTACACCTTC.

V gene TRBV3-1 (or the pseudogene TRBV3-2) combines with J gene TRBJ1-4, with D maybe TRBD1 (5 bases). Germline assignment: CDR1 LGHDT and CDR2 YNNKEL (reference sequence). The CDR3 loop spans 15 amino acids. V was clipped by 4 bases and J by 8 bases, with 17 bases between them. DNA of the CDR3: TGTGCCAGCAGCCTTGGCGGGACTCTAGGGGAAAAACTGTTTTTT. It yields the protein CASSLGGTLGEKLFF.

V gene TRBV12-3 or TRBV12-4 combines with J gene TRBJ2-1; D may be TRBD2 (5 bases). The V end was cut by 1 base, the J end by 4 bases, with 5 bases between. The CDR3 totals 13 residues. CDR3 nucleotides: TGTGCCAGCAGTTTAGGGGAGTACAATGAGCAGTTCTTC. Protein product: CASSLGEYNEQFF.

The chain carries TRBV5-6 and TRBJ1-4; D is unclear. Looked up from germline, CDR1 is SGHDT and CDR2 is YYEEEE. Trimming shortened V by 4 bases and J by 3 bases, and 16 bases separated the two germline ends. The length of the CDR3 is 16 residues. The CDR3 protein is CASSPPFGRSNEKLFF. The DNA of the CDR3 is TGTGCCAGCAGCCCTCCTTTCGGTCGTTCTAATGAAAAACTGTTTTTT.

V and J are TRBV7-3 and TRBJ2-1; 13 nucleotides agree with TRBD2. The CDR3 covers 14 residues. With 3 bases clipped from V and 12 bases from J, the junction kept 5 bases outside the gene matches. Germline V CDR1 and CDR2: SGHTA, FQGTGA. The CDR3 DNA reads as TGTGCCAGCAGCTTTGGACTAGCGGGAGAAAGGCAGTTCTTC. It encodes CASSFGLAGERQFF.

The chain employs TRBV30 and TRBJ1-1; D is ambiguous. Germline V lookup: CDR1 GTSNPN, CDR2 SVGIG (reference sequence). This CDR3 is 10 amino acids long. This chain's CDR3 is CLRRNTEAFF. The CDR3 coding sequence is TGTCTGCGAAGGAACACTGAAGCTTTCTTT.

This sequence joins TRBV6-5 and TRBJ2-2; a possible D gene is TRBD1 (5 bases). This CDR3 contains 14 residues. Germline V lookup: CDR1 MNHEY, CDR2 SVGAGI. V was cut by 5 bases and J by 4 bases, with 11 bases left in between. Here the CDR3 DNA reads TGTGCCAGCAGTCCCCCAGGGCTCACCGGGGAGCTGTTTTTT. It yields the protein CASSPPGLTGELFF.

The genes are TRBV5-1 and TRBJ2-2; D may be TRBD1 (6 bases). The CDR3 has 18 residues. Trimming left V 0 bases short and J 0 bases short, with 15 bases between. CDR1 SGHRS and CDR2 YFSETQ come from the germline V gene. The CDR3 sequence: CASSLAPTGLPNTGELFF. CDR3 DNA sequence: TGCGCCAGCAGCTTGGCCCCAACAGGGCTCCCGAACACCGGGGAGCTGTTTTTT.

This chain uses TRBV6-2 or TRBV6-3 with TRBJ2-3; 7 bases line up with TRBD2. Per germline, CDR1 MNHEY and CDR2 SVGEGT. This CDR3 has 15 residues. V dropped 2 bases and J dropped 5; count of bases not matched to a gene: 7. In DNA, the CDR3 is TGTGCCAGCAGTTACGATCTGGGGAGGGGAGATACGCAGTATTTT. It codes for CASSYDLGRGDTQYF.

This clone appeared once. The rearrangement links TRBV5-4 to TRBJ2-1; 11 bases map to TRBD1. Unmatched junction bases numbered 5, after V lost 0 bases and J lost 9 bases. The germline V gene encodes CDR1 SGHNT and CDR2 YYREEE (reference sequence). This CDR3 has 15 amino acids. The CDR3 here is CASSLGTGGSFEQFF. The CDR3 region has the DNA TGTGCCAGCAGCTTGGGGACAGGGGGCTCCTTTGAGCAGTTCTTC. The variable domain in full, with the rest retrieved from reference TRBV5-4 and TRBJ2-1, is ETGVTQSPTHLIKTRGQQVTLRCSSQSGHNTVSWYQQALGQGPQFIFQYYREEENGRGNFPPRFSGLQFPNYSSELNVNALELDDSALYLCASSLGTGGSFEQFFGPGTRLTVL.

This chain links TRBV6-2 or TRBV6-3 with TRBJ1-5; 7 bases are a match to TRBD1. V lost 6 bases, J lost 4 bases, and 6 bases stayed unmatched. CDR1 and CDR2 (germline): MNHEY, SVGEGT. This CDR3 comprises 14 residues. The CDR3 spells CASSSTGRNQPQHF. CDR3 nucleotides: TGTGCCAGCAGCTCGACAGGGCGAAATCAGCCCCAGCATTTT.

This rearrangement joins TRBV3-1 (or the pseudogene TRBV3-2) to TRBJ1-6, with a possible D match to TRBD1 (5 bases). The CDR3 contains 14 residues. V lost 5 bases and J lost 11, with 16 bases in between. Germline assignment: CDR1 LGHDT and CDR2 YNNKEL (reference sequence). The CDR3 loop reads CASSSRGQTTPLHF. The CDR3 bases are TGTGCCAGCAGCTCAAGGGGCCAGACGACACCCCTCCACTTT.

The chain links TRBV7-3 to TRBJ2-2, with 8 bases aligning to TRBD2. Trimming removed 4 bases from V and 5 bases from J; junction bases left unmatched: 9. The CDR3 consists of 16 residues. The germline V gene has CDR1 SGHTA and CDR2 FQGTGA. This CDR3 is CASSSRGTSSTGELFF. The CDR3 DNA is TGTGCCAGCAGCTCAAGAGGGACTAGTAGTACCGGGGAGCTGTTTTTT.

This rearrangement joins TRBV27 to TRBJ1-4, with 9 bases that match TRBD1. V gave up 2 bases and J gave up 8 bases; unmatched junction bases: 6. Germline CDR1 MNHEY, CDR2 SMNVEV (reference sequence). The length of the CDR3 is 15 residues. CDR3 in DNA: TGTGCCAGCAGTTTAACCGGGACAGGGAGCGAAAAACTGTTTTTT. Translating gives CASSLTGTGSEKLFF. The full variable domain, rest sourced from reference TRBV27 and TRBJ1-4, is EAQVTQNPRYLITVTGKKLTVTCSQNMNHEYMSWYRQDPGLGLRQIYYSMNVEVTDKGDVPEGYKVSRKEKRNFPLILESPSPNQTSLYFCASSLTGTGSEKLFFGSGTQLSVL.

The J gene is TRBJ1-1, the V gene TRBV5-1, with 8 bases fitting TRBD1. This CDR3 is built from 14 residues. V dropped 0 bases and J dropped 5; count of bases not matched to a gene: 3. CDR1 and CDR2 from the germline V gene are SGHRS and YFSETQ. The CDR3 loop reads CASSLARGQTEAFF. The CDR3 region has the DNA TGCGCCAGCAGCTTGGCCAGGGGGCAAACTGAAGCTTTCTTT.

This clone has a handful of counts. The chain recombines TRBV24-1 with TRBJ2-1; 8 nucleotides align to TRBD1. Unmatched junction bases numbered 16, after V lost 4 bases and J lost 0 bases. Germline CDR1 reads KGHDR; CDR2 reads SFDVKD. This CDR3 spans 20 amino acids. CDR3 protein: CATSESGTGGLGGSYNEQFF. CDR3 sequence (DNA): TGTGCCACCAGTGAGTCCGGGACAGGAGGCCTGGGGGGCTCCTACAATGAGCAGTTCTTC.

This clone occurred a few times. The chain employs TRBV6-4 and TRBJ2-5; TRBD2 agrees at 9 bases. This CDR3 contains 14 residues. CDR1 and CDR2 (germline): MRHNA, SNTAGT. The ends lost 4 bases at V and 1 base at J; junction bases unmatched: 1. Written as DNA, the CDR3 is TGTGCCAGCAGTGTGACTAGCGGCCAAGAGACCCAGTACTTC. Translated, it gives CASSVTSGQETQYF.